The source of this T cell receptor beta chain is a study of spatial heterogeneity in lung cancer (dated by TCRdb to 2018 to 2020). With respect to the entire study: Beta-chain transcripts were consistently detected in greater numbers than alpha-chain transcripts, which likely reflected higher beta-chain transcript abundance. In tumor regions, TCR transcript counts showed a strong correlation with a T cell transcriptional module score derived from matched bulk RNA-seq. In the raw uncorrected reads, each unique combination of TCR and UMI appeared more than ten times on average. The study quantitatively compared TCR alpha and beta repertoires across multiple tumor regions, matched nontumor lung and blood in non-small cell lung cancer. Nonsynonymous mutation counts, determined by whole-exome sequencing of tumor tissue, were related to features of the TCR repertoire. Both alpha and beta chains were TCR-sequenced in samples taken at surgery, namely 220 tumor regions, fewer than 80 matched nontumor lung samples and a few dozen PBMC samples.

Taken from the germline V gene, the CDR1 and CDR2 loops are MNHEY and SVGEGT. From the cysteine up to the phenylalanine, the CDR3 has a length of 17 residues. The sequence is cut down to CDR3 DNA, 51 bases in frame from base 1. V is clipped by 6 bases and J by 2 bases, and the sequence between their germline boundaries is 17 bases long. Library preparation employed 5' RACE. The run used a NextSeq 500. The TCR library protocol attached a unique molecular identifier to each TCR cDNA molecule to allow correction of PCR and sequencing errors. The paper's processing steps were these. TCR identification, UMI-based error correction and CDR3 extraction were performed with Decombinator tools. Expanded TCRs were defined as those above a frequency of 2 per 1,000, corresponding to the top 1% of the tumor frequency distribution. Expanded tumor TCRs statistically deemed absent (corrected P<0.05) from at least one tumor region were classed as regional, and all other expanded tumor TCRs were classed as ubiquitous. Renyi diversity was calculated using the R vegan package after each repertoire was subsampled 100 times to 5,000 TCRs. To build CDR3 similarity networks, amino acid triplet string-kernel similarity was used, and CDR3s were connected when their pairwise similarity was above 0.82. The public reads were run again by TCRdb, first through fastp at Q25 and then through MiXCR, and only productive beta chains were kept. Rows matching on CDR3 protein sequence are summarized as one entry with the most common DNA and genes. These V and J calls rely on TCRdb rather than the paper's analysis. This sample comprises 2,500 to 3,500 distinct CDR3 sequences, around 6.3% of them detected only once. 25% to 40% of the sample lies in the top ten.

Study-level results and caveats: The tumor nonsynonymous mutation count correlated with the number of expanded alpha and beta TCRs within the tumor. Confirming at a functional level the hypothesis that regional TCRs recognize regional mutations was considered to require additional single-cell paired TCR alpha and beta sequencing. TCR-seq coverage of tumor T cells was estimated to be only about 6.7% for alpha chains and approximately 12% for beta chains. Counts of ubiquitous and regional expanded TCRs correlated with counts of ubiquitous and regional nonsynonymous mutations, respectively.

Read against the paper, the sample's time point label means: sample taken at primary tumor resection. Samples were obtained from approximately 76 patients with early-stage, untreated non-small cell lung cancer from the lung TRACERx cohort. For TCR sequencing, whole RNA was extracted from tumor and nontumor lung tissue, or from cryopreserved PBMC samples, and no cell sorting was done. Only patients with enough RNA available from two or more tumor regions were chosen for TCR sequencing. A lung pathologist reviewed the tumor and adjacent nontumor lung specimens before the specimens were selected. This clonotype occurred many times. Its specific antigen is unknown. Per-base quality was not reported, and no clone a single base away is much larger than it.

The sample in question was lung tumor tissue, obtained at surgery. Rearrangement joined TRBV6-2 or TRBV6-3 to TRBJ2-6, with no reliable assignment of the D segment. The origin of this receptor is a male donor with early-stage non-small cell lung cancer. The bases are TGTGCCAGCAGGGTCCAGCAAAAAGGGCCTGGGGCCAACGTCCTGACTTTC. Its amino acids are CASRVQQKGPGANVLTF.